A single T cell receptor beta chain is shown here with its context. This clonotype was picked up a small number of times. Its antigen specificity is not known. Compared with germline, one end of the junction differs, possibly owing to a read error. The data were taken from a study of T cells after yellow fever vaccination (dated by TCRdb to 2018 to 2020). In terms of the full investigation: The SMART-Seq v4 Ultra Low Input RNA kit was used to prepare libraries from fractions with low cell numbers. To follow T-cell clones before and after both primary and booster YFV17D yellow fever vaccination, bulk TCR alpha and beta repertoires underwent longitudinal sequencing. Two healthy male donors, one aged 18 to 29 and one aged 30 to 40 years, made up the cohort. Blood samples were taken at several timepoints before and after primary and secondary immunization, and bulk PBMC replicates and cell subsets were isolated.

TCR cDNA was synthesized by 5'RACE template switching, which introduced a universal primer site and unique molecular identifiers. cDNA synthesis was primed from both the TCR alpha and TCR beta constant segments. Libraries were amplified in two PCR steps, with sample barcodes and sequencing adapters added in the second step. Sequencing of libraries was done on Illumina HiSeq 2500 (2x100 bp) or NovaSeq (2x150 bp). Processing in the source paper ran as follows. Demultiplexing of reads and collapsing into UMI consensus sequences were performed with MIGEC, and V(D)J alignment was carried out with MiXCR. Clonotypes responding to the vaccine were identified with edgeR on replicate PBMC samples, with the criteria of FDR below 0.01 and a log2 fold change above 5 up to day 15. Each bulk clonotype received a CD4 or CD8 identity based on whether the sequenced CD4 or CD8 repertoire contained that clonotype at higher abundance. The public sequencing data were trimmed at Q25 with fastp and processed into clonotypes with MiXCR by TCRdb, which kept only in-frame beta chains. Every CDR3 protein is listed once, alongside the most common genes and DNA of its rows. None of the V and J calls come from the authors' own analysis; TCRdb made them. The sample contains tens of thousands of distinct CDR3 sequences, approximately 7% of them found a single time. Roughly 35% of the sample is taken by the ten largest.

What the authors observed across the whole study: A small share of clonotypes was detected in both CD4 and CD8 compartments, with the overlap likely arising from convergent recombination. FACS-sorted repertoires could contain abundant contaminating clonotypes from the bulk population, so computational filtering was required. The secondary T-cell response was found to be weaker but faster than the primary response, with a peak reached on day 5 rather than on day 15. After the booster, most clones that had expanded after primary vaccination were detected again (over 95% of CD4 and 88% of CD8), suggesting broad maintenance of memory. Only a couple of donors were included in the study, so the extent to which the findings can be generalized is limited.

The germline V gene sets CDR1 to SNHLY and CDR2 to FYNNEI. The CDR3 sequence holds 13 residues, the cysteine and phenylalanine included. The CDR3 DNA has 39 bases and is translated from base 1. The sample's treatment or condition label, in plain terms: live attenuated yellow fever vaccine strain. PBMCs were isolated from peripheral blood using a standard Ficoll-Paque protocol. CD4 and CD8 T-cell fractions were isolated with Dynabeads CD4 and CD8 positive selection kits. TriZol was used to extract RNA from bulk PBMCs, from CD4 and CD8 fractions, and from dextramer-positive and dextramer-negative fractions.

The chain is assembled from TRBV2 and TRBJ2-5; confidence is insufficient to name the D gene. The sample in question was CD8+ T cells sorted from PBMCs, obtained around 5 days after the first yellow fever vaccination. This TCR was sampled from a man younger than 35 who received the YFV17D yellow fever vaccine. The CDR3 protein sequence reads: CASSDNSQQTQYF. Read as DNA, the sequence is TGTGCCAGCAGTGATAACAGCCAACAGACCCAGTACTTC.